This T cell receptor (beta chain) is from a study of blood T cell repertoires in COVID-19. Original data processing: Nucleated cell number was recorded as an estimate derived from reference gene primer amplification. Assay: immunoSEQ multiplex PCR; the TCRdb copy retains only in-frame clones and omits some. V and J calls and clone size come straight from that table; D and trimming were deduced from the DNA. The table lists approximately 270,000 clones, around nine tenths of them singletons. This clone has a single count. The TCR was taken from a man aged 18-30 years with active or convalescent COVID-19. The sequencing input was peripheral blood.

Written as DNA, the CDR3 is TGTGCCAGCAGCTTACTCGGGGAGACTTCTCATGGCTACACCTTC. Protein product: CASSLLGETSHGYTF. The chain combines TRBV7-9 with TRBJ1-2, with D hard to call. There are 15 residues in the CDR3. The germline CDR1 and CDR2 sequences are SEHNR and FQNEAQ (reference sequence). Trimming cost V 2 bases and J 6 bases, with 16 bases left between them.